This TCR beta chain originates from a study of OX40 agonist ivuxolimab in advanced cancers. Study background: The study reported partial responses in three patients: one hepatocellular carcinoma, two cutaneous melanoma.

This clone was seen just once. Trimming pared 1 base from V and 0 bases from J, leaving 8 bases between. The CDR3 totals 16 residues. The germline CDR1 and CDR2 sequences are SGHDT and YYEEEE. Some clones are missing from TCRdb's copy, which holds only in-frame ones; the method was immunoSEQ multiplex PCR. Here the sample spans roughly 56,000 clones, around 84% being singletons. A history of autoimmune disease or systemic immunosuppression excluded patients. At baseline, cycle 4 day 1, and cycle 7 day 1, blood was sampled. This TCR was sampled from an adult with an advanced solid tumor such as melanoma, head and neck, liver or kidney cancer. The genes are TRBV5-6 and TRBJ1-6; D gene ambiguous. Sequencing used CD4+ or CD8+ T cells sorted from blood, obtained in a trial of the OX40 agonist ivuxolimab. The CDR3 bases are TGTGCCAGCAGCTTGTGGGCCGGCTCCTATAATTCACCCCTCCACTTT. Protein product: CASSLWAGSYNSPLHF.